The next 4 T cell receptor beta chains were all read from a single sample in a study of blood T cell repertoires in COVID-19. Profiling relied on immunoSEQ multiplex PCR, and the TCRdb table lists in-frame clones only, not all of them. This table holds approximately 200,000 clones, roughly nine tenths found once. The specimen was PBMCs or T cells enriched from blood (not recorded which). These receptors came from a woman aged 25 to 39 who had recovered from COVID-19.

This rearrangement joins TRBV19 to TRBJ1-1, with D possibly matching TRBD1 (5 bases). The CDR3 length is 14 residues. The ends were cut back, 5 bases at V and 5 bases at J, with 15 bases in the middle. CDR1 and CDR2 from the germline V gene are LNHDA and SQIVND (reference sequence). The CDR3 reads CASSSVGGETEAFF. The CDR3 DNA is TGTGCCAGTAGTTCGGTGGGGGGAGAGACTGAAGCTTTCTTT.

The chain recombines TRBV4-2 with TRBJ2-1, with TRBD2 matching 9 bases. J lost 8 bases, V lost 4 bases, and 15 bases had no gene match. CDR3 size: 17 residues. Germline V CDR1 and CDR2: LGHNA, YNFKEQ. CDR3 bases: TGTGCCAGCAGCCCCGGAAAAAAGGCGGGGGGGCCTTATGAGCAGTTCTTC. Amino acid sequence: CASSPGKKAGGPYEQFF.

The chain joins TRBV3-1 (or the pseudogene TRBV3-2) to TRBJ1-4; 8 bases agree with TRBD1. Germline values: CDR1 LGHDT, CDR2 YNNKEL (reference sequence). V shed 6 bases and J 8 bases; nucleotides not matched to a gene: 8. CDR3 size: 14 residues. CDR3 coding DNA: TGTGCCAGCAGGCAACCAGGGGGCCACGAAAAACTGTTTTTT. The encoded protein is CASRQPGGHEKLFF.

The J gene is TRBJ1-4, the V gene TRBV19; 7 nucleotides match TRBD1. Germline V gives CDR1 LNHDA, CDR2 SQIVND (reference sequence). This CDR3 comprises 13 residues. V dropped 7 bases and J dropped 8; count of bases not matched to a gene: 7. The CDR3 DNA reads TGTGCCAGTACCGGGACAGTGGAAGAAAAACTGTTTTTT. It codes for CASTGTVEEKLFF.